One sample yielded the 22 T cell receptor beta chains listed below, sequenced in a study of T cell changes during pregnancy in multiple sclerosis. Assay used: immunoSEQ multiplex PCR; TCRdb lists only in-frame clones, some missing. This sample has about 83,000 clones, with 91% found just once. The sample was PBMCs, taken in the first trimester of pregnancy. These receptors all come from a female donor in good health, serving as a control in a pregnancy study. Some clones in this sample may be carry-over from other donors' samples.

The chain couples TRBV28 to TRBJ1-2; D uncertain. The germline gives CDR1 MDHEN, CDR2 SYDVKM. V was trimmed by 6 bases and J by 3 bases, leaving 11 bases between them. The CDR3 extends over 13 amino acids. In nucleotides, the CDR3 is TGTGCCAGCAGCTCCGGGCGGGACTATGGCTACACCTTC. It specifies CASSSGRDYGYTF.

V is TRBV4-1 and J is TRBJ1-3, with TRBD1 as a possible D gene (5 bases). Trimming left V 1 base short and J 3 bases short, with 13 bases between. This CDR3 is 16 amino acids long. Germline CDR1 MGHRA, CDR2 YSYEKL. The CDR3 nucleotides read TGCGCCAGCAGCCAAGGTGGGCAGGGTAATGGAAACACCATATATTTT. It codes for CASSQGGQGNGNTIYF.

This chain joins TRBV6-1 and TRBJ2-7, with D possibly being TRBD2 (6 bases). The CDR3 extends over 14 amino acids. Germline assignment: CDR1 MNHNS and CDR2 SASEGT. Trimming took off 8 bases at V and 4 bases at J, with 18 bases between the two ends. CDR3 protein: CASETGTVPYEQYF. The CDR3 nucleotides are TGTGCCAGCGAGACCGGGACTGTGCCTTACGAGCAGTACTTC.

In its sample, this clone was seen a few times. V is TRBV5-6 and J is TRBJ2-7; D unclear. Looked up from germline, CDR1 is SGHDT and CDR2 is YYEEEE. This CDR3 contains 13 residues. V was pared by 2 bases and J by 1 base, with 7 bases between. DNA of the CDR3: TGTGCCAGCAGCTTTAGTCATTCCTACGAGCAGTACTTC. This translates into CASSFSHSYEQYF.

This chain joins TRBV28 and TRBJ2-3; 9 nucleotides match TRBD1. J lost 5 bases, V lost 6 bases, and 12 bases had no gene match. Germline V lookup: CDR1 MDHEN, CDR2 SYDVKM. This CDR3 region has 16 residues. The CDR3 coding sequence is TGTGCCAGCAGCCCCGGGACAGGGAATTTAGGAGATACGCAGTATTTT. Amino acid sequence: CASSPGTGNLGDTQYF.

This chain joins TRBV7-2 and TRBJ2-1; D might be TRBD2 (6 bases). V was trimmed by 5 bases and J by 6 bases, leaving 17 bases between them. The CDR3 runs 15 residues. Germline V lookup: CDR1 SGHTA, CDR2 FQGNSA. This CDR3 is CASSPSKGLFNEQFF. Written as DNA, the CDR3 is TGTGCCAGCAGCCCTAGCAAGGGACTTTTCAATGAGCAGTTCTTC. Combining the CDR3 with reference TRBV7-2 and TRBJ2-1 gives the whole variable domain GAGVSQSPSNKVTEKGKDVELRCDPISGHTALYWYRQSLGQGLEFLIYFQGNSAPDKSGLPSDRFSAERTGGSVSTLTIQRTQQEDSAVYLCASSPSKGLFNEQFFGPGTRLTVL.

This chain uses TRBV6-5 with TRBJ2-3; a possible D gene is TRBD2 (7 bases). Trimming shortened V by 2 bases and J by 5 bases, and 17 bases separated the two germline ends. CDR1 and CDR2 (germline): MNHEY, SVGAGI. This CDR3 is built from 16 residues. The CDR3 DNA reads TGTGCCAGCAGTTACCATGCGGGGGCGGAGAAAGATACGCAGTATTTT. Translation gives CASSYHAGAEKDTQYF.

This clone came up once. This rearrangement joins TRBV2 to TRBJ1-5; D perhaps matches TRBD1 (5 bases). From germline, CDR1 is SNHLY and CDR2 FYNNEI. There are 12 residues in the CDR3. V lost 7 bases and J 4 bases, leaving 8 bases between the germline ends. CDR3 sequence (DNA): TGTGCCAGCAACGGGGGGAATCAGCCCCAGCATTTT. It codes for CASNGGNQPQHF.

J is TRBJ2-7 and V is TRBV28; TRBD1 aligns across 11 bases. Germline-derived CDR1 and CDR2 are MDHEN and SYDVKM. The CDR3 has 14 amino acids. J lost 4 bases, V lost 5 bases, and 4 bases had no gene match. The CDR3 sequence: CASSRTGGGYEQYF. In nucleotides, the CDR3 is TGTGCCAGCAGTAGGACAGGGGGCGGATACGAGCAGTACTTC.

This clone has a handful of counts. The rearrangement uses TRBV7-9 and TRBJ1-6; D unclear. The CDR3 is 14 amino acids. Trimming removed 5 bases at V and 10 bases at J, with 15 bases between. Germline CDR1 SEHNR, CDR2 FQNEAQ (reference sequence). This chain's CDR3 is CASSHGQVESPLHF. The CDR3 DNA follows: TGTGCCAGCAGCCATGGGCAGGTCGAATCACCCCTCCACTTT.

The chain recombines TRBV27 with TRBJ2-5; D gene uncertain. The CDR3 length is 14 residues. Per the germline V gene, CDR1 is MNHEY and CDR2 is SMNVEV (reference sequence). Trimming cost V 4 bases and J 0 bases, with 9 bases left between them. CDR3 sequence reads: CASSSHLNQETQYF. Written as DNA, the CDR3 is TGTGCCAGCAGTTCCCACTTAAACCAAGAGACCCAGTACTTC.

The CDR3: CASSDGTGSSYEQYF. The CDR3 DNA follows: TGTGCCAGCAGCGACGGGACAGGGAGTTCCTACGAGCAGTACTTC. The V gene is TRBV6-6, the J gene TRBJ2-7; the match to TRBD1 covers 9 bases. V was pared by 6 bases and J by 1 base, with 7 bases of the junction left unmatched. The germline V gene encodes CDR1 MNHNY and CDR2 SVGAGI (reference sequence). The CDR3 extends over 15 amino acids.

This sequence joins TRBV2 and TRBJ2-1; TRBD2 matches 7 bases. This CDR3 region has 11 residues. Looked up from germline, CDR1 is SNHLY and CDR2 is FYNNEI. V lost 8 bases to trimming and J lost 8 bases; unmatched junction nucleotides: 3. The CDR3 sequence is CASGREDEQFF. CDR3 DNA: TGTGCCAGCGGTCGGGAGGATGAGCAGTTCTTC.

Points on this clone: The junction and the germline gene differ at one end; a read error may be behind it. The genes are TRBV5-1 and TRBJ2-3, with 9 nucleotides matching TRBD2. The length of the CDR3 is 18 residues. Per germline, CDR1 SGHRS and CDR2 YFSETQ. CDR3 coding DNA: TGCGCCAGCAGCTTGGTGGCTGGTTTGACTAGCGGCACAGATACGCGGTATTTT. Protein sequence: CASSLVAGLTSGTDTRYF.

The V call is TRBV29-1, the J call TRBJ2-2; 7 bases match TRBD1. Germline lookup yields CDR1 SQVTM and CDR2 ANQGSEA. The CDR3 consists of 14 residues. V lost 7 bases and J lost 0; bases outside the gene matches: 5. The CDR3, as DNA: TGCAGCGGACGACAGGGACCGAACACCGGGGAGCTGTTTTTT. This codes for CSGRQGPNTGELFF.

This chain's CDR3 is CASSLQGTYQPQHF. The CDR3 DNA is TGTGCCAGCAGTTTACAGGGTACTTATCAGCCCCAGCATTTT. This chain joins TRBV6-6 and TRBJ1-5, with a weak D call TRBD1 (6 bases). The germline V gene has CDR1 MNHNY and CDR2 SVGAGI (reference sequence). Trimming removed 4 bases at V and 5 bases at J, with 12 bases between. The CDR3 runs to 14 residues.

The V call is TRBV7-8, the J call TRBJ2-2; TRBD1 matches at 7 bases. The CDR3 sequence is 17 residues long. Trimming at V came to 0 bases and at J to 6 bases, leaving 10 bases not matched to a gene. Germline V gene lookup returns CDR1 SGHVS and CDR2 FQNEAQ. This chain's CDR3 is CASSLASHRGRSGELFF. The CDR3 nucleotides read TGTGCCAGCAGCTTAGCTTCCCACAGGGGTCGATCCGGGGAGCTGTTTTTT. Full variable domain (remainder filled in from reference TRBV7-8 and TRBJ2-2): GAGVSQSPRYKVAKRGQDVALRCDPISGHVSLFWYQQALGQGPEFLTYFQNEAQLDKSGLPSDRFFAERPEGSVSTLKIQRTQQEDSAVYLCASSLASHRGRSGELFFGEGSRLTVL.

This sequence joins TRBV28 and TRBJ2-5, with 12 positions matching TRBD1. The CDR3 loop spans 15 amino acids. Germline assignment: CDR1 MDHEN and CDR2 SYDVKM. V lost 7 bases and J lost 7; bases outside the gene matches: 10. CDR3 bases: TGTGCCAGCAAGCCTGGGACAGGGGGCCGTAGGACCCAGTACTTC. It codes for CASKPGTGGRRTQYF.

This clone was seen only once. In DNA form, the CDR3 reads TGTGCCAGCAGCGTAGCCCAGGGTCCGGAAAAACTGTTTTTT. Translated, it gives CASSVAQGPEKLFF. The genes are TRBV9 and TRBJ1-4, with D maybe TRBD1 (5 bases). The germline V and J ends were trimmed by 0 bases and 8 bases, with 11 bases remaining between them. The CDR3 is 14 residues long. Germline V gene data show CDR1 as SGDLS and CDR2 as YYNGEE. Full variable domain (remainder filled in from reference TRBV9 and TRBJ1-4): DSGVTQTPKHLITATGQRVTLRCSPRSGDLSVYWYQQSLDQGLQFLIQYYNGEERAKGNILERFSAQQFPDLHSELNLSSLELGDSALYFCASSVAQGPEKLFFGSGTQLSVL.

Only a few counts were recorded for this clone. The chain has TRBV15 and TRBJ1-2; TRBD1 matches at 7 bases. CDR1 and CDR2 from the germline V gene are LNHNV and YYDKDF (reference sequence). This CDR3 comprises 15 residues. With 0 bases clipped from V and 5 bases from J, the junction kept 6 bases outside the gene matches. The CDR3 sequence is CATSRDLGTEYGYTF. In DNA, the CDR3 is TGTGCCACCAGCAGAGATCTGGGGACAGAGTATGGCTACACCTTC.

J is TRBJ2-5 and V is TRBV6-1, with 9 bases fitting TRBD2. V lost 2 bases to trimming and J lost 5 bases; unmatched junction nucleotides: 6. The germline CDR1 and CDR2 sequences are MNHNS and SASEGT. This CDR3 comprises 15 residues. The CDR3 is CASSEFASGTETQYF. CDR3 sequence (DNA): TGTGCCAGCAGTGAATTTGCTAGCGGGACCGAGACCCAGTACTTC.

The genes are TRBV7-9 and TRBJ2-5; 7 bases match TRBD1. Germline CDR1 is SEHNR and CDR2 is FQNEAQ (reference sequence). The V gene end was trimmed by 6 bases and the J gene end by 4 bases; junction bases not matched to a gene: 5. CDR3 length: 13 amino acids. CDR3 amino acids: CASRNRDRETQYF. Here the CDR3 DNA reads TGTGCCAGCAGAAACCGGGACAGAGAGACCCAGTACTTC.